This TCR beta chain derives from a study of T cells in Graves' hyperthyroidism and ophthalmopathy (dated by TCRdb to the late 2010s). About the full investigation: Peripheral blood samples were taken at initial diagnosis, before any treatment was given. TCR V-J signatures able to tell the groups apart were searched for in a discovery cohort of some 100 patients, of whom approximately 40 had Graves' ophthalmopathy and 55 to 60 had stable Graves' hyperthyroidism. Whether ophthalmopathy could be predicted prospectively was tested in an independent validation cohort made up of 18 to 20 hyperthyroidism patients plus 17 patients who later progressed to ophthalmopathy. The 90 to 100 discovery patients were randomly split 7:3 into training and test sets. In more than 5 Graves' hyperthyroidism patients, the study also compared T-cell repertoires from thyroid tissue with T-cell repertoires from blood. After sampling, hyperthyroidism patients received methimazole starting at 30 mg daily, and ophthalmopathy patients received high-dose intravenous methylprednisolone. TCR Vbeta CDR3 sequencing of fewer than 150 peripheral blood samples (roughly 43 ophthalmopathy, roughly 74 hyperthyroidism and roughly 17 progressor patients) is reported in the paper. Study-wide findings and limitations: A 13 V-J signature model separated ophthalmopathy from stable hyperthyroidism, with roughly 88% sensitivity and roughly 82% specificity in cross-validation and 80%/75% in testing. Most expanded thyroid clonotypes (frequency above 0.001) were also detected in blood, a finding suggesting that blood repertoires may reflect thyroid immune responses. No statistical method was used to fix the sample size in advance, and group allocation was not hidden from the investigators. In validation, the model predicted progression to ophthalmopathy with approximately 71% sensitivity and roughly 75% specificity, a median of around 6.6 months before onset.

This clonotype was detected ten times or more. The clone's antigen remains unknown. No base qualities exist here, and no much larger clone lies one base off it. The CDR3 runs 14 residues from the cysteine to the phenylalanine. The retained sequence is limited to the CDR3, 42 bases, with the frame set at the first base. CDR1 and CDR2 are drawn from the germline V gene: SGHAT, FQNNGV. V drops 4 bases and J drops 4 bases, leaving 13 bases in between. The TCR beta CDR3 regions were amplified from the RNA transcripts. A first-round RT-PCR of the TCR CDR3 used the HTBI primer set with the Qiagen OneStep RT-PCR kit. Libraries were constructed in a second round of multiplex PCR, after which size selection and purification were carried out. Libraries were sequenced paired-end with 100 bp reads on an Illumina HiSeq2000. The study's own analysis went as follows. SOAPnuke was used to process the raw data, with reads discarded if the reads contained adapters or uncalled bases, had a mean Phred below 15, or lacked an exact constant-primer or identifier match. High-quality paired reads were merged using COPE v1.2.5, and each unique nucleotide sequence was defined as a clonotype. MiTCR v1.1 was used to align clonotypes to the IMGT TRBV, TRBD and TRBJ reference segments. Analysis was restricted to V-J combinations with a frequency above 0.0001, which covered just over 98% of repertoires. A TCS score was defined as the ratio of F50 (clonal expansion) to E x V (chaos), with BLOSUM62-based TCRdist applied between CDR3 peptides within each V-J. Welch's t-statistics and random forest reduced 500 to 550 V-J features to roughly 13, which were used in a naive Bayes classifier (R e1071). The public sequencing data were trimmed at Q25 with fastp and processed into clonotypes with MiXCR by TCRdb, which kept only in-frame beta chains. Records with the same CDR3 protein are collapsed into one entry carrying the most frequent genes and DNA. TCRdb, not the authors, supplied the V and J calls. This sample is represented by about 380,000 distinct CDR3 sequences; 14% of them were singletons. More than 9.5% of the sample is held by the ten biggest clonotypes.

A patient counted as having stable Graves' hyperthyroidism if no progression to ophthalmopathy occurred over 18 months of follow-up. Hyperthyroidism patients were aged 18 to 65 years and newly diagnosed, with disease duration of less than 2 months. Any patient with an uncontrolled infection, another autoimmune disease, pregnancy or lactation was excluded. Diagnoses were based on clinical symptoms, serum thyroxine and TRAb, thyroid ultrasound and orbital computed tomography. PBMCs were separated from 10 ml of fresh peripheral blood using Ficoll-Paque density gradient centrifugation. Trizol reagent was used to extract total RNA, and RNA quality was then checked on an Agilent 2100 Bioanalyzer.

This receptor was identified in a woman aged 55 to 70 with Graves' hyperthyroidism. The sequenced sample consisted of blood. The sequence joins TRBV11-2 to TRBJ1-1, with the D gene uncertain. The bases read TGTGCCAGCAGCTCAAGGGAGGGCATCACTGAAGCTTTCTTT. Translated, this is CASSSREGITEAFF.